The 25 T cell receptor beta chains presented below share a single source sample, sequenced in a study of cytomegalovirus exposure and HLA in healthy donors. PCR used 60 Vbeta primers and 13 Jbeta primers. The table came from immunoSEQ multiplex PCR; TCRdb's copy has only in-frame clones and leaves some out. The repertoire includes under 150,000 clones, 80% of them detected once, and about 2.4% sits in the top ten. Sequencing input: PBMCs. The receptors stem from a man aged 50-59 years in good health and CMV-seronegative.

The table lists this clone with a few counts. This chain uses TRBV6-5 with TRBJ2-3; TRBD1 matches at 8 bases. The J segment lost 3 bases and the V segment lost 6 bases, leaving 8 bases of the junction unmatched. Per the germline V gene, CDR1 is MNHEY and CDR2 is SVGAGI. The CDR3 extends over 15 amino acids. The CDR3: CASSDRTGLTDTQYF. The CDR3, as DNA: TGTGCCAGCAGCGACAGGACAGGGTTGACAGATACGCAGTATTTT.

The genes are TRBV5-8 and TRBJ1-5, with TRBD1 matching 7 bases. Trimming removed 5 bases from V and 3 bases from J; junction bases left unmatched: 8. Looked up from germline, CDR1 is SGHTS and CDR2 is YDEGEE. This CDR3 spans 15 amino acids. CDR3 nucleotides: TGTGCCAGCAGTCGACAGGGAAAAGTCAATCAGCCCCAGCATTTT. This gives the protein CASSRQGKVNQPQHF.

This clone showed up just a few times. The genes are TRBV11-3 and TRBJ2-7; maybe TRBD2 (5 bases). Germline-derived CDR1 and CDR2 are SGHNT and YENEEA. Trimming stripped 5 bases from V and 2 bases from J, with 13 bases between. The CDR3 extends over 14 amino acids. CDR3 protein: CASSNLAYTYEQYF. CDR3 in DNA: TGTGCCAGCAGCAATCTAGCTTACACCTACGAGCAGTACTTC. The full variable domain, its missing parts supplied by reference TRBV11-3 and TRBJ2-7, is EAGVVQSPRYKIIEKKQPVAFWCNPISGHNTLYWYLQNLGQGPELLIRYENEEAVDDSQLPKDRFSAERLKGVDSTLKIQPAELGDSAVYLCASSNLAYTYEQYFGPGTRLTVT.

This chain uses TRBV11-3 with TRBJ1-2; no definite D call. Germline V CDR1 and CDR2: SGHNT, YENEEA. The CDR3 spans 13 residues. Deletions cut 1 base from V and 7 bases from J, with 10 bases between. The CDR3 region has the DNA TGTGCCAGCAGCTTAGTGAGGGCGAGTGGCTACACCTTC. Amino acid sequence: CASSLVRASGYTF.

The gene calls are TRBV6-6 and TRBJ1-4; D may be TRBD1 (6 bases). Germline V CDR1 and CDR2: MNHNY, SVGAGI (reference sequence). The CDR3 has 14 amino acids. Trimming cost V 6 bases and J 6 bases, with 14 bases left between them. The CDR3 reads CASRELGADEKLFF. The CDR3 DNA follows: TGTGCCAGCAGAGAACTGGGGGCCGATGAAAAACTGTTTTTT.

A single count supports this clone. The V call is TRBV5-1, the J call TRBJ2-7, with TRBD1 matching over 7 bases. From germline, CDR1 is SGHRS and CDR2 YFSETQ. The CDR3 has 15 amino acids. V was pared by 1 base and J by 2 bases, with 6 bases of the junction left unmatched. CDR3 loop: CASSLFWTGTYEQYF. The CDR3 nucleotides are TGCGCCAGCAGCTTGTTCTGGACAGGAACCTACGAGCAGTACTTC.

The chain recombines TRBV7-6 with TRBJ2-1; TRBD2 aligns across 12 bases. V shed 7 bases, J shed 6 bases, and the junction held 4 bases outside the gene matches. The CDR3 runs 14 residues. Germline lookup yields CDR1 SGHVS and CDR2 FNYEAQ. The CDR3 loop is CASNKLAGGNEQFF. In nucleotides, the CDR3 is TGTGCCAGCAACAAACTAGCGGGAGGCAATGAGCAGTTCTTC.

In DNA form, the CDR3 reads TGTGCCAGCAGCCCGGGGCCGGGAGCTAGCACAGATACGCAGTATTTT. Encoded protein: CASSPGPGASTDTQYF. V and J are TRBV7-3 and TRBJ2-3, with a tentative D call TRBD2 (6 bases). The CDR3 contains 16 residues. Germline V gives CDR1 SGHTA, CDR2 FQGTGA. Trimming left V 5 bases short and J 0 bases short, with 15 bases between.

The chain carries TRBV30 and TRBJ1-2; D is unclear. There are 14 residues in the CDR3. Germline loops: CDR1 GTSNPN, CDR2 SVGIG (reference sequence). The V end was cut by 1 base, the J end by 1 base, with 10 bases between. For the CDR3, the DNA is TGTGCCTGGAGTGGATCCAGTTTTAACTATGGCTACACCTTC. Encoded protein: CAWSGSSFNYGYTF.

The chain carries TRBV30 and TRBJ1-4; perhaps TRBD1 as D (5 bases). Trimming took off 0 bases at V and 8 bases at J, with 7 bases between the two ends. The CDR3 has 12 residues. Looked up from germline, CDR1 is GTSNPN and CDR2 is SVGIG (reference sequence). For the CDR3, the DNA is TGTGCCTGGAGTGTACAGGAGGAAAAACTGTTTTTT. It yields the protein CAWSVQEEKLFF. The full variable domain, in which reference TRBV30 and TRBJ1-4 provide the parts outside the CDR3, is SQTIHQWPATLVQPVGSPLSLECTVEGTSNPNLYWYRQAAGRGLQLLFYSVGIGQISSEVPQNLSASRPQDRQFILSSKKLLLSDSGFYLCAWSVQEEKLFFGSGTQLSVL.

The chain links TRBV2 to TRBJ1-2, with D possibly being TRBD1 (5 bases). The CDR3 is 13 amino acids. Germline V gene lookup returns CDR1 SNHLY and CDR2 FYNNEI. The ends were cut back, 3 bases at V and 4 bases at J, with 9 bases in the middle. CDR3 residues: CASSEGQIYGYTF. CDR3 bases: TGTGCCAGCAGTGAGGGGCAGATCTATGGCTACACCTTC.

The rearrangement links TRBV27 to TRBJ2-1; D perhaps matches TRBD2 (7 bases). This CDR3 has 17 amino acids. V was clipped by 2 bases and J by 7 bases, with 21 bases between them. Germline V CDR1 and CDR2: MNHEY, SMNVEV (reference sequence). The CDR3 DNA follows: TGTGCCAGCAGTTTAAGGTGGGAGGGGGGGCGACGGAATGAGCAGTTCTTC. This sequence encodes CASSLRWEGGRRNEQFF.

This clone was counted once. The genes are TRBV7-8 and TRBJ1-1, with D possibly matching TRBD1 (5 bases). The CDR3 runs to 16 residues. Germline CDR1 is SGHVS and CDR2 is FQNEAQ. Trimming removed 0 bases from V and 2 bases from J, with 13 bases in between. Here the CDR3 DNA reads TGTGCCAGCAGCTTAGCGCCTAGGGGTATAAACACTGAAGCTTTCTTT. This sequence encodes CASSLAPRGINTEAFF. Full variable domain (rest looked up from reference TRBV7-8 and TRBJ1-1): GAGVSQSPRYKVAKRGQDVALRCDPISGHVSLFWYQQALGQGPEFLTYFQNEAQLDKSGLPSDRFFAERPEGSVSTLKIQRTQQEDSAVYLCASSLAPRGINTEAFFGQGTRLTVV.

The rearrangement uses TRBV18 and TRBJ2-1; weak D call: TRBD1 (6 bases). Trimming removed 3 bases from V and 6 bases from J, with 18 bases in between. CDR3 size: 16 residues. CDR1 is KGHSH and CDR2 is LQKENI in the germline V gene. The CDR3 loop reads CASSPLTGAYGNEQFF. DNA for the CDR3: TGTGCCAGCTCACCTTTGACAGGAGCCTATGGCAATGAGCAGTTCTTC. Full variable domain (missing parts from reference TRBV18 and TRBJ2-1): NAGVMQNPRHLVRRRGQEARLRCSPMKGHSHVYWYRQLPEEGLKFMVYLQKENIIDESGMPKERFSAEFPKEGPSILRIQQVVRGDSAAYFCASSPLTGAYGNEQFFGPGTRLTVL.

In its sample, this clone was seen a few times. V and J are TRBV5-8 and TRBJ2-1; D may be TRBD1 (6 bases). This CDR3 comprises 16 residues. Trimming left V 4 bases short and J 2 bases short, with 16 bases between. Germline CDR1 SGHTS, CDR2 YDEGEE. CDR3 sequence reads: CASSPREQGPYNEQFF. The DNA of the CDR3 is TGTGCCAGCAGCCCTCGGGAACAGGGACCCTACAATGAGCAGTTCTTC. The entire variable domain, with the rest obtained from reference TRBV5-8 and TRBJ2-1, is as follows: EAGVTQSPTHLIKTRGQQATLRCSPISGHTSVYWYQQALGLGLQFLLWYDEGEERNRGNFPPRFSGRQFPNYSSELNVNALELEDSALYLCASSPREQGPYNEQFFGPGTRLTVL.

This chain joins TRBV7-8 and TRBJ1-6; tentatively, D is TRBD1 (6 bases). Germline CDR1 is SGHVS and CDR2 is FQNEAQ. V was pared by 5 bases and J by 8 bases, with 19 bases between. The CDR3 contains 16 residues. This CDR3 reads CASSDREGGIDSPLHF. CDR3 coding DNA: TGTGCCAGCAGCGACCGGGAGGGGGGAATAGATTCACCCCTCCACTTT.

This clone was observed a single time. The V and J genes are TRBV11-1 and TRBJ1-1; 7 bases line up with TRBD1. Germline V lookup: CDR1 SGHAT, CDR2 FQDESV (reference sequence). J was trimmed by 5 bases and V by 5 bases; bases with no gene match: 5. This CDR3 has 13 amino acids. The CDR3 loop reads CASSLPGGTEAFF. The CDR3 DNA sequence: TGTGCCAGCAGCCTTCCAGGGGGTACTGAAGCTTTCTTT.

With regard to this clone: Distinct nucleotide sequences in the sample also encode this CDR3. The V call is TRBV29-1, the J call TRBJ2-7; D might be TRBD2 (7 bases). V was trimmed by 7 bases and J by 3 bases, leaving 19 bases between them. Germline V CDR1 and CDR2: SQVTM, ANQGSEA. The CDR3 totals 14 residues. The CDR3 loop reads CSAWGAGAHYEQYF. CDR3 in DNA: TGCAGCGCCTGGGGGGCGGGAGCGCACTACGAGCAGTACTTC.

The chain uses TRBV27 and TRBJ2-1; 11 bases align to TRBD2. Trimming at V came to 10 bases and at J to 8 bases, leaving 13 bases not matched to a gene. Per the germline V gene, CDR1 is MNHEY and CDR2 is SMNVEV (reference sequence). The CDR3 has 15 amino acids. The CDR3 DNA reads TGTGCCACTACCCTTAGCGGGAGGGGGGTCGATGAGCAGTTCTTC. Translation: CATTLSGRGVDEQFF.

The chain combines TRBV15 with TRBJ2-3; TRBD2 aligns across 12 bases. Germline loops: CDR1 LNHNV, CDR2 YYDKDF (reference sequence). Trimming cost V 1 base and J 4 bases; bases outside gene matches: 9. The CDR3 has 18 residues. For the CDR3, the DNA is TGTGCCACCAGCAGAGTTTGGCGGGCTAGCGGGGGGGCAGATACGCAGTATTTT. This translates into CATSRVWRASGGADTQYF.

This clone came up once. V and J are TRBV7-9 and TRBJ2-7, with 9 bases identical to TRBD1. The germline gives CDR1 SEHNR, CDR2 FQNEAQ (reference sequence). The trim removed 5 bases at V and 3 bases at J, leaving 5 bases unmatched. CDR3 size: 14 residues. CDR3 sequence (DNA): TGTGCCAGCAGCCGGGACAGGGTAATCTACGAGCAGTACTTC. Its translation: CASSRDRVIYEQYF.

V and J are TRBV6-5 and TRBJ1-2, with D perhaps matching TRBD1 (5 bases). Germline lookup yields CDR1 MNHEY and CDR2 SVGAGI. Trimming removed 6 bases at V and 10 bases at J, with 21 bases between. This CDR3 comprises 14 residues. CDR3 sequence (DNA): TGTGCCAGCAGCAAACAGGAGAGTTTGGGCCTCTACACCTTC. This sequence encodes CASSKQESLGLYTF.

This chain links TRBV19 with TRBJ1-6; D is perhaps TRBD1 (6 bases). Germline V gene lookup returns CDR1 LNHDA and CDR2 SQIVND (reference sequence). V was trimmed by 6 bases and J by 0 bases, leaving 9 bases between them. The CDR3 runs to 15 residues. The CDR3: CASRATGSYNSPLHF. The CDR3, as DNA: TGTGCCAGTAGAGCGACAGGCTCCTATAATTCACCCCTCCACTTT.

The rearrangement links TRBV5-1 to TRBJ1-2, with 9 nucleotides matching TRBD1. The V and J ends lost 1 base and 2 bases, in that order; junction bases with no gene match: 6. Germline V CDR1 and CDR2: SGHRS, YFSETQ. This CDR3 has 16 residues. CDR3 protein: CASSLSGTGTNYGYTF. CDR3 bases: TGCGCCAGCAGCTTGTCCGGGACAGGGACGAACTATGGCTACACCTTC.

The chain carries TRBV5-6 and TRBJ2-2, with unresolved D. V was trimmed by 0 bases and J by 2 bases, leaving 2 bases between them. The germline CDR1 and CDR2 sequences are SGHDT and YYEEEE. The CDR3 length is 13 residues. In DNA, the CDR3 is TGTGCCAGCAGCTTGGCAAACACCGGGGAGCTGTTTTTT. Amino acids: CASSLANTGELFF.